The 3 T cell receptor beta chains below all came from one sample that was sequenced in a study of T cell repertoires in cytomegalovirus infection. TCRdb fed the reads into MiXCR, producing one record per CDR3 protein. The sample gives some 400,000 distinct CDR3 sequences, 15% to 20% of which show up once; 8.7% is in the top ten. The sample taken for sequencing was PBMCs. The origin of the receptors is a human donor in good health (CMV status not recorded). Some clones in this sample may be carry-over from other donors' samples.

The sample holds a few counts of this clonotype. The V call is TRBV7-6, the J call TRBJ2-4; the D gene could be TRBD1 or TRBD2 (6 bases each). The V and J ends lost 1 base and 1 base respectively, with 11 bases between them. CDR1 and CDR2 (germline): SGHVS, FNYEAQ. The CDR3 length is 16 residues. Written as DNA, the CDR3 is TGTGCCAGCAGCTTAGAGCCGGGGGCGGCCAAAAACATTCAGTACTTC. Amino acid sequence: CASSLEPGAAKNIQYF.

The CDR3 region has the DNA TGTGCCAGCAGCGACAGGAGGGCCGTTGGATACGAGCAGTACTTC. It is translated as CASSDRRAVGYEQYF. The gene calls are TRBV7-2 and TRBJ2-7; either TRBD1 or TRBD2 may fit D (6 bases each). CDR3 length: 15 amino acids. V dropped 5 bases and J dropped 4 bases, with 18 bases sitting between them. CDR1 is SGHTA, CDR2 FQGNSA, per germline.

The table lists this clonotype with many counts. The chain recombines TRBV19 with TRBJ1-5, with D unclear. CDR1 and CDR2 from the germline V gene are LNHDA and SQIVND (reference sequence). This CDR3 spans 13 amino acids. The V end was cut by 7 bases, the J end by 4 bases, with 11 bases between. Here the CDR3 DNA reads TGTGCCAGTACCGCGAGGGAGAATCAGCCCCAGCATTTT. This sequence encodes CASTARENQPQHF.